This entry features one TCR beta chain sequence. Its antigen remains unknown. This sample is drawn from a study of T cell responses to AZD1222 COVID-19 vaccine. General observations from the study: Epitopes outside B.1.351 and B.1.1.7 mutated regions reportedly drew nearly half of spike TCRs. Compared with day 0, the breadth and depth of the Spike-specific TCR repertoire rose significantly after two doses of AZD1222. Only after the peak T cell response were repertoires sampled.

Method: immunoSEQ multiplex PCR; TCRdb's copy keeps in-frame clones and lacks some. This table holds about 97,000 clones, approximately 90% found once. The CDR3 totals 12 residues. Per germline, CDR1 SEHNR and CDR2 FQNEAQ (reference sequence). V was clipped by 5 bases and J by 8 bases, with 9 bases between them. V and J are TRBV7-9 and TRBJ1-4, with D perhaps matching TRBD1 (5 bases). The TCR sequence derives from an adult in good health. The sequencing here drew on peripheral blood, taken on day 0 of AZD1222 vaccination. DNA of the CDR3: TGTGCCAGCAGCCACGACAGAGAAAAACTGTTTTTT. Translation gives CASSHDREKLFF. The full variable domain, in which reference TRBV7-9 and TRBJ1-4 provide the parts outside the CDR3, is DTGVSQNPRHKITKRGQNVTFRCDPISEHNRLYWYRQTLGQGPEFLTYFQNEAQLEKSRLLSDRFSAERPKGSFSTLEIQRTEQGDSAMYLCASSHDREKLFFGSGTQLSVL.